This passage covers 10 T cell receptor beta chains from one sample sequenced in a study of blood T cell repertoires in COVID-19. This table comes from immunoSEQ multiplex PCR, and its TCRdb copy is limited to in-frame clones, with some not included. Of approximately 200,000 clones in the sample, roughly 80% were seen once. The sample comprised peripheral blood. The receptors come from a woman in her fifties or sixties with acute or convalescent COVID-19.

The chain uses TRBV5-1 and TRBJ1-3, with 8 bases aligning to TRBD1. The V segment lost 0 bases and the J segment 8 bases; nucleotides outside the gene matches: 7. The CDR3 has 15 residues. Germline loops: CDR1 SGHRS, CDR2 YFSETQ. DNA of the CDR3: TGCGCCAGCAGCTTGGACAGGGGGGGTTTGGACACCATATATTTT. This encodes CASSLDRGGLDTIYF.

For the CDR3, the DNA is TGTGCCAGCAGTACGGGGGTAGGGAGGGGAGCTTTCTTT. Amino acids: CASSTGVGRGAFF. V gene TRBV12-3 or TRBV12-4 combines with J gene TRBJ1-1; a possible D gene is TRBD1 (5 bases). V shed 5 bases and J shed 10 bases, with 17 bases lying between them. The CDR3 is 13 amino acids.

The gene calls are TRBV28 and TRBJ2-3; 15 positions match TRBD2. V was clipped by 2 bases and J by 0 bases; unmatched bases: 3. From germline, CDR1 is MDHEN and CDR2 SYDVKM. The CDR3 sequence is 18 residues long. This chain's CDR3 is CASSLPGLAGGSTDTQYF. As DNA, the CDR3 is TGTGCCAGCAGTTTACCGGGACTAGCGGGAGGTAGCACAGATACGCAGTATTTT. Full variable domain (remainder filled in from reference TRBV28 and TRBJ2-3): DVKVTQSSRYLVKRTGEKVFLECVQDMDHENMFWYRQDPGLGLRLIYFSYDVKMKEKGDIPEGYSVSREKKERFSLILESASTNQTSMYLCASSLPGLAGGSTDTQYFGPGTRLTVL.

The rearrangement joins TRBV2 to TRBJ1-2, with TRBD1 matching over 7 bases. CDR1 is SNHLY and CDR2 is FYNNEI in the germline V gene. Germline trimming cut 6 bases from V and 0 bases from J; bases unmatched to any gene: 10. The CDR3 contains 16 residues. CDR3 nucleotide sequence: TGTGCCAGCAGGGGCGAGACAGGGACAACTAACTATGGCTACACCTTC. Translated, it gives CASRGETGTTNYGYTF. Based on the CDR3 plus reference TRBV2 and TRBJ1-2, the full variable domain is EPEVTQTPSHQVTQMGQEVILRCVPISNHLYFYWYRQILGQKVEFLVSFYNNEISEKSEIFDDQFSVERPDGSNFTLKIRSTKLEDSAMYFCASRGETGTTNYGYTFGSGTRLTVV.

This clone was counted at least ten times. This chain joins TRBV27 and TRBJ1-2, with 9 bases identical to TRBD1. Germline CDR1 MNHEY, CDR2 SMNVEV (reference sequence). V was clipped by 2 bases and J by 8 bases; unmatched bases: 12. The CDR3 is 16 amino acids. The chain's CDR3 is CASSLASGQGAKGYTF. The CDR3 DNA sequence: TGTGCCAGCAGTTTAGCCTCGGGACAGGGTGCTAAGGGCTACACCTTC.

The chain carries TRBV9 and TRBJ1-6; 9 bases are shared with TRBD1. The CDR3 is 13 amino acids. V dropped 7 bases and J dropped 8; count of bases not matched to a gene: 4. In germline, CDR1 is SGDLS, CDR2 YYNGEE. The CDR3 spells CASGTGTYSPLHF. CDR3 bases: TGTGCCAGCGGGACAGGGACATATTCACCCCTCCACTTT.

This chain joins TRBV19 and TRBJ1-1; possibly TRBD1 for D (5 bases). Germline V CDR1 and CDR2: LNHDA, SQIVND (reference sequence). Trimming shortened V by 5 bases and J by 4 bases, and 11 bases separated the two germline ends. The CDR3 is 13 amino acids. CDR3 in DNA: TGTGCCAGTAGTCAGGGTGGGCTCACTGAAGCTTTCTTT. Its protein product is CASSQGGLTEAFF.

This chain connects TRBV5-1 to TRBJ1-1, with D possibly TRBD1 on 6 matching bases. Per germline, CDR1 SGHRS and CDR2 YFSETQ. The CDR3 extends over 15 amino acids. Trimming cost V 0 bases and J 4 bases, with 13 bases left between them. The CDR3 coding sequence is TGCGCCAGCAGCTTGGGGGCAGGGGCGCCCACTGAAGCTTTCTTT. This translates into CASSLGAGAPTEAFF.

The chain employs TRBV5-4 and TRBJ1-3; perhaps TRBD1 as D (6 bases). In germline, CDR1 is SGHNT, CDR2 YYREEE (reference sequence). The CDR3 covers 16 residues. Trimming removed 4 bases from V and 2 bases from J, with 16 bases in between. CDR3 region: CASSPDRLKTGNTIYF. The CDR3, as DNA: TGTGCCAGCAGCCCGGACAGACTCAAGACTGGAAACACCATATATTTT. Filled out from reference TRBV5-4 and TRBJ1-3, the complete variable domain reads ETGVTQSPTHLIKTRGQQVTLRCSSQSGHNTVSWYQQALGQGPQFIFQYYREEENGRGNFPPRFSGLQFPNYSSELNVNALELDDSALYLCASSPDRLKTGNTIYFGEGSWLTVV.

The J gene is TRBJ1-2, the V gene TRBV6-6, with D unresolved. The ends were cut back, 2 bases at V and 0 bases at J, with 7 bases in the middle. CDR3 length: 14 residues. Germline values: CDR1 MNHNY, CDR2 SVGAGI (reference sequence). In nucleotides, the CDR3 is TGTGCCAGCAGTTACAGCCTGTCTAACTATGGCTACACCTTC. It codes for CASSYSLSNYGYTF.